The next 19 T cell receptor beta chains were all read from a single sample in a study of PD-1 blockade in classical Hodgkin lymphoma. The repertoire was sequenced with immunoSEQ multiplex PCR; TCRdb's copy has only in-frame clones and lacks some. The sample has around 17,000 clones, around 85% seen once. Every patient was affected by relapse after autologous stem cell transplantation, while exposure to brentuximab vedotin was not uniform. Thawed PBMCs yielded CD4+ T cells through magnetic negative selection. The sequenced sample was CD4+ T cells from blood, obtained at baseline. These receptors came from a human donor with classical Hodgkin lymphoma.

The V gene is TRBV5-8, the J gene TRBJ1-1; D remains unclear. V shed 3 bases and J shed 10 bases, with 13 bases lying between them. The CDR3 sequence is 12 residues long. Per the germline V gene, CDR1 is SGHTS and CDR2 is YDEGEE. The CDR3 nucleotides read TGTGCCAGCAGCTATTGGGCGGTTCGAGCTTTCTTT. Its protein is CASSYWAVRAFF.

V gene TRBV10-3 combines with J gene TRBJ2-2; unclear D gene. The CDR3 length is 14 residues. Per the germline V gene, CDR1 is ENHRY and CDR2 is SYGVKD. Trimming stripped 10 bases from V and 0 bases from J, with 12 bases between. CDR3 nucleotides: TGTGCCACGTTATACCGGGCGAACACCGGGGAGCTGTTTTTT. It translates to CATLYRANTGELFF.

This chain joins TRBV4-3 and TRBJ1-4, with D hard to call. CDR1 is LGHNA, CDR2 YSLEER, per germline. The CDR3 totals 13 residues. Trimming took off 0 bases at V and 7 bases at J, with 6 bases between the two ends. The CDR3 DNA is TGCGCCAGCAGCCAAGATCACCCTGAAAAACTGTTTTTT. This sequence encodes CASSQDHPEKLFF.

The chain carries TRBV4-3 and TRBJ2-3; 7 nucleotides agree with TRBD2. The CDR3 is 15 residues long. V lost 4 bases and J lost 0; bases outside the gene matches: 4. Per the germline V gene, CDR1 is LGHNA and CDR2 is YSLEER. This CDR3 reads CASSPSLASTDTQYF. CDR3 in DNA: TGCGCCAGCAGCCCTTCACTAGCGAGCACAGATACGCAGTATTTT.

The V call is TRBV5-6, the J call TRBJ2-1; TRBD2 agrees at 11 bases. This CDR3 has 16 amino acids. J gave up 8 bases and V 0 bases, and 7 bases lay outside the gene matches. The germline CDR1 and CDR2 sequences are SGHDT and YYEEEE. The CDR3 nucleotides read TGTGCCAGCAGCTTGGTTCGGTTAGCGGGAGGGCATGAGCAGTTCTTC. Translation: CASSLVRLAGGHEQFF.

V gene TRBV29-1 combines with J gene TRBJ2-2; 7 bases are a match to TRBD1. The germline V gene has CDR1 SQVTM and CDR2 ANQGSEA. With V trimmed by 7 bases and J by 6 bases, 8 bases remained unmatched. This CDR3 has 13 residues. This chain's CDR3 is CSANDRAAGELFF. The CDR3 DNA follows: TGCAGCGCCAATGACAGGGCGGCCGGGGAGCTGTTTTTT.

This clone showed up just once. V and J are TRBV11-2 and TRBJ2-5, with 12 bases lining up with TRBD2. J was trimmed by 1 base and V by 5 bases; bases with no gene match: 11. Germline CDR1 and CDR2: SGHAT and FQNNGV. This CDR3 is built from 18 residues. The CDR3 nucleotides read TGTGCCAGCAGCCCCCTCGGGCTAGCGGGAGGGGCCCAAGAGACCCAGTACTTC. Protein: CASSPLGLAGGAQETQYF.

The sample holds one count of this clone. The V and J genes are TRBV11-1 and TRBJ1-4; D gene ambiguous. Deletions cut 3 bases from V and 5 bases from J, with 4 bases between. The CDR3 totals 12 residues. Germline lookup yields CDR1 SGHAT and CDR2 FQDESV (reference sequence). In nucleotides, the CDR3 is TGTGCCAGCAGCTTCGGAAATGAAAAACTGTTTTTT. As protein: CASSFGNEKLFF. Using reference TRBV11-1 and TRBJ1-4 for the parts outside the CDR3, the full variable domain is EAEVAQSPRYKITEKSQAVAFWCDPISGHATLYWYRQILGQGPELLVQFQDESVVDDSQLPKDRFSAERLKGVDSTLKIQPAELGDSAMYLCASSFGNEKLFFGSGTQLSVL.

This clone was seen a few times. The chain recombines TRBV30 with TRBJ1-4, with 9 nucleotides matching TRBD1. Per germline, CDR1 GTSNPN and CDR2 SVGIG (reference sequence). V lost 6 bases, J lost 13 bases, and 6 bases stayed unmatched. The CDR3 covers 11 residues. The DNA of the CDR3 is TGTGCCTGTAACAGGGGGCGCAGACTGTTTTTT. Translated: CACNRGRRLFF.

The chain has TRBV18 and TRBJ2-5; D is possibly TRBD1 or TRBD2 (5 bases each). CDR1 is KGHSH and CDR2 is LQKENI in the germline V gene. This CDR3 has 15 amino acids. V was shortened by 2 bases and J by 1 base, with 11 bases between the two germline ends. The CDR3 DNA reads TGTGCCAGCTCACCAATGATGGGGGTCCAAGAGACCCAGTACTTC. Translated, it gives CASSPMMGVQETQYF.

This clone was counted between two and nine times. The chain couples TRBV7-2 to TRBJ1-1; 7 positions agree with TRBD1. This CDR3 spans 14 amino acids. V lost 1 base to trimming and J lost 1 base; unmatched junction nucleotides: 0. Germline V gene sequence: CDR1 SGHTA, CDR2 FQGNSA. The CDR3 region has the DNA TGTGCCAGCAGCTTAGACAGGGGGAACACTGAAGCTTTCTTT. Protein: CASSLDRGNTEAFF. The full variable domain, in which reference TRBV7-2 and TRBJ1-1 provide the parts outside the CDR3, is GAGVSQSPSNKVTEKGKDVELRCDPISGHTALYWYRQSLGQGLEFLIYFQGNSAPDKSGLPSDRFSAERTGGSVSTLTIQRTQQEDSAVYLCASSLDRGNTEAFFGQGTRLTVV.

The J gene is TRBJ1-5, the V gene TRBV4-1, with D perhaps matching TRBD1 (5 bases). CDR1 is MGHRA, CDR2 YSYEKL, per germline. This CDR3 region has 18 residues. V shed 4 bases and J shed 4 bases, with 23 bases lying between them. CDR3 in amino acids: CASSRWQGLFQGNQPQHF. The CDR3 coding sequence is TGCGCCAGCAGCCGTTGGCAGGGCTTGTTTCAAGGAAATCAGCCCCAGCATTTT.

The J gene is TRBJ1-1, the V gene TRBV2; 8 nucleotides match TRBD1. The V gene's germline CDR1 is SNHLY and CDR2 FYNNEI. V gave up 7 bases and J gave up 7 bases; unmatched junction bases: 8. This CDR3 is built from 13 residues. This CDR3 is CASNRQGIDEAFF. CDR3 sequence (DNA): TGTGCCAGCAATAGACAGGGGATCGATGAAGCTTTCTTT.

The genes are TRBV5-4 and TRBJ2-3, with D hard to call. V was pared by 1 base and J by 3 bases, with 12 bases between. This CDR3 comprises 15 residues. CDR1 and CDR2 (germline): SGHNT, YYREEE (reference sequence). This CDR3 reads CASSLKSAETDTQYF. DNA of the CDR3: TGTGCCAGCAGCTTGAAGTCCGCGGAGACAGATACGCAGTATTTT.

The chain carries TRBV5-6 and TRBJ2-6, with 9 bases lining up with TRBD1. Germline values: CDR1 SGHDT, CDR2 YYEEEE. The CDR3 is made up of 18 amino acids. V shed 2 bases and J 0 bases; nucleotides not matched to a gene: 6. CDR3 bases: TGTGCCAGCAGCTTTGGGGACAGGGTGGCCTCTGGGGCCAACGTCCTGACTTTC. It encodes CASSFGDRVASGANVLTF.

This clone was seen once. V usage is TRBV5-1 and J usage is TRBJ1-4; a possible D gene is TRBD1 (5 bases). CDR1 is SGHRS and CDR2 is YFSETQ in the germline V gene. The length of the CDR3 is 15 residues. The V end lost 4 bases, the J end lost 8 bases, and 18 bases lay between the germline ends. CDR3 protein: CASSLGTPAGEKLFF. CDR3 bases: TGCGCCAGCAGCCTTGGGACCCCCGCGGGGGAAAAACTGTTTTTT. Using reference TRBV5-1 and TRBJ1-4 for the parts outside the CDR3, the full variable domain is KAGVTQTPRYLIKTRGQQVTLSCSPISGHRSVSWYQQTPGQGLQFLFEYFSETQRNKGNFPGRFSGRQFSNSRSEMNVSTLELGDSALYLCASSLGTPAGEKLFFGSGTQLSVL.

The chain couples TRBV29-1 to TRBJ1-2; 10 bases map to TRBD1. V lost 4 bases to trimming and J lost 4 bases; unmatched junction nucleotides: 9. The CDR3 has 15 residues. Per germline, CDR1 SQVTM and CDR2 ANQGSEA. Here the CDR3 DNA reads TGCAGCGTTGGACCCAGGGACAGGGGAATCTATGGCTACACCTTC. Its translation is CSVGPRDRGIYGYTF.

The genes are TRBV27 and TRBJ2-5; the D gene is possibly TRBD1 (6 bases). V gave up 0 bases and J gave up 1 base, with 24 bases separating them. The CDR3 contains 20 residues. Germline CDR1 is MNHEY and CDR2 is SMNVEV (reference sequence). The CDR3 here is CASSLSAPIFQGIRQETQYF. The CDR3 nucleotides read TGTGCCAGCAGTTTATCGGCCCCTATATTCCAGGGGATCCGCCAAGAGACCCAGTACTTC.

This chain uses TRBV4-2 with TRBJ2-3; the match to TRBD2 covers 11 bases. CDR3 length equals 16 residues. CDR1 LGHNA and CDR2 YNFKEQ come from the germline V gene. V lost 1 base and J lost 5; bases outside the gene matches: 5. The CDR3 protein is CASSQVLAGAGDTQYF. The CDR3 region has the DNA TGTGCCAGCAGCCAAGTACTAGCGGGAGCGGGAGATACGCAGTATTTT.